This T cell receptor (beta chain) was sequenced for a study of blood T cell repertoires in COVID-19. In the study overall: The United States, Italy and Spain were the sources of the acute and convalescent COVID-19 samples. T cells, B-cell-depleted T cells, or PBMCs supplied cDNA or gDNA.

In the study's own analysis: Amplification of reference gene primers was used by the study to estimate nucleated cell counts. Clones were read by immunoSEQ multiplex PCR, and TCRdb kept only the in-frame ones, dropping some. V and J calls and clone size come straight from that table; D and trimming were deduced from the DNA. The profile shows about 150,000 clones, roughly 90% of them singletons. Between the trimmed V and J ends, which lost 6 bases and 4 bases, there was a span of 12 bases. CDR3 length equals 13 residues. Germline CDR1 is SGHAT and CDR2 is FQNNGV. The rearrangement uses TRBV11-2 and TRBJ1-1; no reliable D call. Sequencing was done on a sample of peripheral blood. The TCR comes from a human donor in a cohort sampled during active COVID-19. CDR3 loop: CASRRDVRTEAFF. CDR3 nucleotides: TGTGCCAGCAGACGGGATGTACGCACTGAAGCTTTCTTT.